Below, 14 T cell receptor beta chains from the same sample are listed, as sequenced in a study of T cells in Graves' hyperthyroidism and ophthalmopathy. RNA transcripts served as the template for amplifying TCR beta CDR3 regions. First-round RT-PCR with HTBI primers amplified the TCR CDR3 region. TCRdb re-called the multiplex PCR reads through MiXCR, storing one row per CDR3 protein. The table records 500,000 to 600,000 distinct CDR3 sequences, 40% to 50% of them present only once. Sample: peripheral blood or thyroid tissue (not recorded which). These receptors all stem from an adult woman with Graves' disease, either hyperthyroidism or ophthalmopathy (not recorded which).

In this sample, this clonotype turned up many times. The V call is TRBV7-2, the J call TRBJ1-4, with a weak D call TRBD1 (6 bases). This CDR3 is built from 15 residues. Germline V gene sequence: CDR1 SGHTA, CDR2 FQGNSA. V lost 0 bases and J 7 bases, leaving 12 bases between the germline ends. The CDR3 here is CASSLATGLGEKLFF. CDR3 nucleotides: TGTGCCAGCAGCTTAGCAACAGGGTTGGGTGAAAAACTGTTTTTT. Together with reference TRBV7-2 and TRBJ1-4, the CDR3 gives the full variable domain: GAGVSQSPSNKVTEKGKDVELRCDPISGHTALYWYRQSLGQGLEFLIYFQGNSAPDKSGLPSDRFSAERTGGSVSTLTIQRTQQEDSAVYLCASSLATGLGEKLFFGSGTQLSVL.

V and J are TRBV20-1 and TRBJ1-2; no definite D call. This CDR3 has 14 amino acids. V lost 1 base, J lost 1 base, and 10 bases lay in between. Germline V gives CDR1 DFQATT, CDR2 SNEGSKA (reference sequence). CDR3 sequence: CSARAEPYNYGYTF. CDR3 DNA: TGCAGTGCTAGAGCCGAGCCGTATAACTATGGCTACACCTTC.

This clonotype was found many times. The V and J genes are TRBV25-1 and TRBJ2-7, with a tentative D call TRBD2 (6 bases). V was clipped by 7 bases and J by 4 bases, with 14 bases between them. The CDR3 is 13 residues long. In germline, CDR1 is MGHDK, CDR2 SYGVNS. The CDR3 loop is CASTRGGVYEQYF. CDR3 sequence (DNA): TGTGCCAGCACGCGGGGAGGTGTGTACGAGCAGTACTTC.

Ten or more counts support this clonotype. The chain links TRBV24-1 to TRBJ2-7; D not resolved. Trimming left V 2 bases short and J 1 base short, with 11 bases between. This CDR3 has 15 amino acids. The germline CDR1 and CDR2 sequences are KGHDR and SFDVKD. The CDR3 loop is CATSDSKGISYEQYF. The CDR3 DNA is TGTGCCACCAGTGATTCGAAAGGGATTTCCTACGAGCAGTACTTC.

This CDR3 reads CAISQVRNEKLFF. The DNA for the CDR3 is TGTGCCATCAGCCAGGTTCGGAATGAAAAACTGTTTTTT. This chain uses TRBV10-3 with TRBJ1-4; D gene ambiguous. V lost 6 bases to trimming and J lost 5 bases, with 10 bases between them. CDR1 ENHRY and CDR2 SYGVKD come from the germline V gene. This CDR3 is built from 13 residues.

In nucleotides, the CDR3 is TGCAGTGCTAGAGAATGGGACAGGTTTGGTCAGCCCCAGCATTTT. This translates into CSAREWDRFGQPQHF. The chain is built from TRBV20-1 and TRBJ1-5; 8 bases agree with TRBD1. The CDR3 contains 15 residues. Germline loops: CDR1 DFQATT, CDR2 SNEGSKA (reference sequence). After removal of 0 bases from V and 6 bases from J, the junction contained 7 bases not matched to a gene.

This chain uses TRBV10-3 with TRBJ2-7; a weak D match, TRBD2 (6 bases). CDR3 length: 15 amino acids. In germline, CDR1 is ENHRY, CDR2 SYGVKD. The V gene lost 7 bases and the J gene lost 1 base, with 17 bases spanning the gap. For the CDR3, the DNA is TGTGCCATCAAACAGGCGAGCGGGCCTTCCTACGAGCAGTACTTC. This encodes CAIKQASGPSYEQYF.

To note about this clonotype: One junction end does not reproduce the germline sequence, and a read error may be involved. The chain employs TRBV7-7 and TRBJ2-5; D unresolved. Germline V gives CDR1 SSHAT, CDR2 FNYEAQ (reference sequence). The CDR3 spans 15 residues. This chain's CDR3 is CASSPGSVIKETQYF. The CDR3 DNA reads as TGTGCTAGCAGCCCCGGCAGTGTCATTAAAGAGACCCAGTACTTC.

This clonotype was detected ten times or more. The chain links TRBV20-1 to TRBJ1-4; no reliable D call. The germline CDR1 and CDR2 sequences are DFQATT and SNEGSKA (reference sequence). V shed 0 bases and J shed 0 bases, with 5 bases lying between them. The CDR3 contains 14 residues. The CDR3: CSARDSSTNEKLFF. The DNA for the CDR3 is TGCAGTGCTAGAGACAGCTCAACTAATGAAAAACTGTTTTTT.

The J gene is TRBJ2-5, the V gene TRBV9; TRBD1 aligns across 9 bases. This CDR3 region has 12 residues. The germline gives CDR1 SGDLS, CDR2 YYNGEE. J was trimmed by 7 bases and V by 2 bases; bases with no gene match: 0. The CDR3 DNA reads as TGTGCCAGCAGCGTGGACAGGGGGACCCAGTACTTC. Protein product: CASSVDRGTQYF.

The chain couples TRBV29-1 to TRBJ1-2; no definite D call. The germline CDR1 and CDR2 sequences are SQVTM and ANQGSEA. The CDR3 consists of 12 residues. Trimming left V 6 bases short and J 3 bases short, with 11 bases between. The CDR3 loop is CSVVPRDYGYTF. The CDR3 coding sequence is TGCAGCGTAGTACCCCGGGACTATGGCTACACCTTC.

The chain recombines TRBV20-1 with TRBJ1-5; possible D gene TRBD1, 5 bases. Trimming shortened V by 6 bases and J by 3 bases, and 12 bases separated the two germline ends. The CDR3 loop spans 13 amino acids. CDR1 is DFQATT, CDR2 SNEGSKA, per germline (reference sequence). The CDR3 loop is CSATGVNNQPQHF. CDR3 DNA sequence: TGCAGTGCCACGGGGGTAAACAATCAGCCCCAGCATTTT.

The chain links TRBV20-1 to TRBJ2-7; 8 nucleotides match TRBD1. V was pared by 6 bases and J by 10 bases, with 11 bases of the junction left unmatched. The germline gives CDR1 DFQATT, CDR2 SNEGSKA (reference sequence). The CDR3 length is 12 residues. The chain's CDR3 is CSATDRGGDQYF. The CDR3 nucleotides read TGCAGTGCCACTGACAGGGGAGGAGATCAGTACTTC.

This clonotype came up many times. The rearrangement uses TRBV6-6 and TRBJ2-7, with TRBD2 matching 15 bases. Trimming cost V 2 bases and J 1 base; bases outside gene matches: 6. Germline CDR1 MNHNY, CDR2 SVGAGI (reference sequence). The CDR3 is made up of 18 amino acids. CDR3 in amino acids: CASSYPGLAGGISYEQYF. The DNA of the CDR3 is TGTGCCAGCAGTTACCCGGGACTAGCGGGAGGAATTTCCTACGAGCAGTACTTC.